This T cell receptor (beta chain) emerged from a study of T cell changes during pregnancy in multiple sclerosis. Data came from immunoSEQ multiplex PCR; TCRdb stores just in-frame clones and leaves some out. The sample lists about 57,000 clones; approximately 90% were seen once. This TCR derives from a female donor in good health, enrolled as a control in a pregnancy study. Sequences were derived from peripheral blood, sampled after pregnancy.

The CDR3 region is CASSLGAPYGYTF. The CDR3, as DNA: TGTGCCAGCAGCTTAGGGGCACCCTATGGCTACACCTTC. The V call is TRBV7-3, the J call TRBJ1-2; D is perhaps TRBD1 (5 bases). The V gene's germline CDR1 is SGHTA and CDR2 FQGTGA. The CDR3 has 13 amino acids. V shed 2 bases and J shed 4 bases, with 8 bases lying between them. Together with reference TRBV7-3 and TRBJ1-2, the CDR3 gives the full variable domain: GAGVSQTPSNKVTEKGKYVELRCDPISGHTALYWYRQSLGQGPEFLIYFQGTGAADDSGLPNDRFFAVRPEGSVSTLKIQRTERGDSAVYLCASSLGAPYGYTFGSGTRLTVV.